This is a list of T cell receptor beta chains from one sample in a study of CD8+ T cells in alopecia areata. Sequencing used immunoSEQ multiplex PCR; TCRdb keeps in-frame clones, though not all of them. The top ten hold roughly 15% of the sample, which has roughly 150,000 clones, about 56% seen once. The specimen was CD8+ T cells sorted from blood, collected at week 4, from a patient treated with tofacitinib. These receptors were taken from a human donor with alopecia areata. The CDR3 runs from the conserved cysteine through the conserved F or W. Fields, in order: J gene, V gene, D gene, clone size, CDR3 protein, CDR3 DNA. D genes are given only for firm matches. The size of a clone is reported for some rows only, either as once, few or many, or as a class for expanded clones.

>TRBJ1-1|TRBV29-1|NA|NA
CSVIPGLPNTEAFF
TGCAGCGTTATACCGGGACTACCGAACACTGAAGCTTTCTTT
>TRBJ1-1|TRBV27|NA|NA
CASSFGRVAEAFF
TGTGCCAGCAGTTTCGGTAGGGTCGCTGAAGCTTTCTTT
>TRBJ2-1|TRBV13|NA|NA
CASSYSGTYNEQFF
TGTGCCAGCAGCTACTCCGGGACCTACAATGAGCAGTTCTTC
>TRBJ1-4|TRBV7-9|NA|few
CASSLGSSGRNEKLFF
TGTGCCAGCAGCTTAGGTTCCTCGGGGAGGAATGAAAAACTGTTTTTT
>TRBJ1-5|TRBV6-5|NA|NA
CASSYSAVQPQHF
TGTGCCAGCAGTTACTCCGCGGTACAGCCCCAGCATTTT
>TRBJ1-2|TRBV27|NA|NA
CASSLGRLDGYTF
TGTGCCAGCAGTTTAGGGCGGCTCGATGGCTACACCTTC
>TRBJ1-1|TRBV30|NA|few
CAWSNMNTEAFF
TGTGCCTGGAGCAATATGAACACTGAAGCTTTCTTT
>TRBJ2-3|TRBV6-1|TRBD2|few
CASNSGGAADTQYF
TGTGCCAGCAATAGCGGGGGGGCCGCAGATACGCAGTATTTT
>TRBJ2-7|TRBV30|NA|NA
CAWSLRSGPYEQYF
TGTGCCTGGAGTCTTCGTAGCGGCCCCTACGAGCAGTACTTC
>TRBJ1-6|TRBV13|NA|NA
CASSFGQNSPLHF
TGTGCCAGCAGCTTCGGGCAGAATTCACCCCTCCACTTT
>TRBJ1-1|TRBV29-1|NA|NA
CSVTGIPLLEAFF
TGCAGCGTTACAGGGATCCCACTACTTGAAGCTTTCTTT
>TRBJ1-4|TRBV2|NA|NA
CASFVQGSEKLFF
TGTGCCAGCTTCGTCCAGGGAAGTGAAAAACTGTTTTTT
>TRBJ2-1|TRBV27|NA|NA
CASSLGTYNEQFF
TGTGCCAGCAGTTTGGGGACATACAATGAGCAGTTCTTC
>TRBJ1-1|TRBV9|NA|few
CASSPSRGVRTEAFF
TGTGCCAGCAGCCCCTCTAGAGGGGTAAGAACTGAAGCTTTCTTT
>TRBJ1-1|TRBV6-5|TRBD1|NA
CASSGTGGTEAFF
TGTGCCAGCAGTGGCACAGGGGGCACTGAAGCTTTCTTT
>TRBJ1-2|TRBV19|TRBD1|few
CASSIGTGGVYTF
TGTGCCAGTAGTATCGGGACAGGGGGCGTCTACACCTTC
>TRBJ2-1|TRBV7-9|TRBD1|few
CASSLEGQGAFYEQFF
TGTGCCAGCAGCTTAGAAGGACAGGGGGCGTTCTATGAGCAGTTCTTC
>TRBJ1-1|TRBV9|NA|NA
CASSAGGRTEAFF
TGTGCCAGCAGCGCTGGGGGGAGGACTGAAGCTTTCTTT
>TRBJ1-5|TRBV4-1|TRBD1|few
CASSRRDRDLFEPQHF
TGCGCCAGCAGCCGGCGTGACAGGGATTTGTTTGAGCCCCAGCATTTT
>TRBJ2-1|TRBV7-9|NA|few
CASSSGPMEQFF
TGTGCCAGCAGCTCCGGACCCATGGAGCAGTTCTTC
>TRBJ2-7|TRBV15|NA|few
CATSREDFGDGQYF
TGTGCCACCAGCAGAGAGGACTTCGGGGACGGGCAGTACTTC
>TRBJ2-5|TRBV6-5|TRBD2|few
CASSYHRSRGGETQYF
TGTGCCAGCAGTTATCATAGGTCCCGGGGGGGGGAGACCCAGTACTTC
>TRBJ2-1|TRBV6-5|NA|NA
CASSYSLPGEQFF
TGTGCCAGCAGTTACTCTCTTCCTGGTGAGCAGTTCTTC
>TRBJ2-7|TRBV25-1|NA|NA
CASSVQGLYEQYF
TGTGCCAGCAGCGTTCAGGGACTCTACGAGCAGTACTTC
>TRBJ1-1|TRBV5-1|NA|NA
CASRLGGNTEAFF
TGCGCCAGCAGATTGGGTGGAAACACTGAAGCTTTCTTT
>TRBJ1-1|TRBV30|NA|NA
CAWSGGVEAFF
TGTGCCTGGAGCGGGGGGGTTGAAGCTTTCTTT
>TRBJ2-1|TRBV9|NA|NA
CASSKYNEQFF
TGTGCCAGCAGCAAGTATAATGAGCAGTTCTTC
>TRBJ2-5|TRBV7-9|NA|NA
CASSLAGANEGQYF
TGTGCCAGCAGCTTAGCGGGGGCCAACGAGGGCCAGTACTTC
>TRBJ2-5|TRBV5-1|TRBD2|NA
CASSWGLAAETQYF
TGCGCCAGCAGCTGGGGACTAGCGGCGGAGACCCAGTACTTC
>TRBJ2-7|TRBV29-1|NA|NA
CSVEDLAGNSYEQYF
TGCAGCGTTGAAGATTTGGCGGGGAACTCCTACGAGCAGTACTTC
>TRBJ1-2|TRBV9|NA|NA
CASAGNYGYTF
TGTGCCAGCGCGGGGAACTATGGCTACACCTTC
>TRBJ2-7|TRBV7-9|TRBD1|NA
CASSFPGQGDYEQYF
TGTGCCAGCAGCTTCCCGGGACAGGGGGATTACGAGCAGTACTTC
>TRBJ1-6|TRBV5-6|NA|NA
CASGPRSSYNSPLHF
TGTGCCAGCGGTCCTCGGTCGTCCTATAATTCACCCCTCCACTTT
>TRBJ2-7|TRBV2|NA|few
CASSPWSSYEQYF
TGTGCCAGCAGTCCCTGGAGCTCCTACGAGCAGTACTTC
>TRBJ1-1|TRBV15|TRBD1|NA
CATRETGSTEAFF
TGTGCCACCAGAGAGACAGGGTCCACTGAAGCTTTCTTT
>TRBJ2-7|TRBV5-1|NA|NA
CASSSGVGYEQYF
TGCGCCAGCAGCTCAGGAGTCGGCTACGAGCAGTACTTC
>TRBJ1-2|TRBV2|TRBD1|few
CASSDRGLRGYTF
TGTGCCAGCAGTGACAGGGGGCTTAGGGGCTACACCTTC
>TRBJ1-5|TRBV6-6|TRBD1|NA
CASSYSTGGMGNF
TGTGCCAGCAGTTACTCTACAGGGGGAATGGGCAATTTT
>TRBJ2-5|TRBV10-2|TRBD2|many
CASTDGTSGDRETQYF
TGCGCCAGCACCGACGGGACTAGCGGGGATCGAGAGACCCAGTACTTC
>TRBJ2-2|TRBV6-5|NA|NA
CASSYSTGITGELFF
TGTGCCAGCAGTTACTCGACTGGGATCACCGGGGAGCTGTTTTTT
>TRBJ2-7|TRBV6-5|NA|NA
CASSYLGEREQYF
TGTGCCAGCAGTTACTTGGGGGAGAGGGAGCAGTACTTC
>TRBJ2-1|TRBV4-2|TRBD1|few
CASSQGQGNINEQFF
TGTGCCAGCAGCCAAGGACAGGGGAACATTAATGAGCAGTTCTTC
>TRBJ2-6|TRBV27|TRBD1|NA
CASRPWTGNVGSGANVLTF
TGTGCCAGCCGTCCCTGGACAGGGAACGTTGGTTCTGGGGCCAACGTCCTGACTTTC
>TRBJ2-3|TRBV9|NA|few
CASSVDRLATSTDTQYF
TGTGCCAGCAGCGTAGATCGTCTAGCCACTAGCACAGATACGCAGTATTTT
>TRBJ1-2|TRBV4-3|TRBD1|NA
CASSQERQGYGYTF
TGCGCCAGCAGCCAAGAGAGACAGGGTTATGGCTACACCTTC
>TRBJ1-1|TRBV27|NA|many
CASSLYGGTEAFF
TGTGCCAGCAGTTTATACGGGGGCACTGAAGCTTTCTTT
>TRBJ2-5|TRBV6-5|TRBD2|NA
CASTGTRGETQYF
TGTGCCAGCACCGGGACTAGGGGAGAGACCCAGTACTTC